One and the same sample provided the 2 T cell receptor beta chains below, sequenced in a study of T-cell reconstitution after alpha-beta-depleted transplantation in children. For TCRbeta, the library was prepared with unique molecular identifiers. TCRdb reprocessed the PCR reads with MiXCR, giving one entry per CDR3 protein. The profile covers 500,000 or so distinct CDR3 sequences, with roughly 33% appearing a single time and more than 2% taken by the ten largest. Sequencing was performed on PBMCs from the stem cell graft donor, taken from the stem cell graft. These receptors all stem from a human donor who donated a stem cell graft to a child with aplastic anemia.

This clonotype has more than one count but fewer than ten. The CDR3 DNA reads as TGCGCCAGCAGCTTGATGGGACAGTTGAACACTGAAGCTTTCTTT. Its translation: CASSLMGQLNTEAFF. The chain uses TRBV5-1 and TRBJ1-1, with 7 bases identical to TRBD1. The CDR3 covers 15 residues. The germline V gene has CDR1 SGHRS and CDR2 YFSETQ. V lost 1 base and J lost 0; bases outside the gene matches: 3.

The chain uses TRBV12-3 or TRBV12-4 and TRBJ1-5, with TRBD1 identical over 11 bases. The CDR3 runs 14 residues. V was clipped by 5 bases and J by 9 bases; unmatched bases: 6. CDR3 DNA sequence: TGTGCCAGCAGTCCGGGACAGGGGGGAAGGCCCCAGCATTTT. It is translated as CASSPGQGGRPQHF.